This T cell receptor beta chain stems from a study of T cell changes during pregnancy in multiple sclerosis. CDR3 size: 14 residues. The J segment lost 6 bases and the V segment lost 0 bases, leaving 5 bases of the junction unmatched. CDR1 and CDR2 from the germline V gene are SGHDN and FVKESK. This table comes from immunoSEQ multiplex PCR, and its TCRdb copy is limited to in-frame clones, with some not included. The sample includes approximately 73,000 clones, more than 90% seen only once; the top ten take roughly 0.22%. The specimen comprised CD4+ T cells from peripheral blood mononuclear cells, sampled before pregnancy. This rearrangement joins TRBV14 to TRBJ2-7; 7 nucleotides line up with TRBD2. The TCR comes from a female donor with multiple sclerosis, enrolled in a pregnancy study. CDR3 nucleotide sequence: TGTGCCAGCAGCCAAGAGGGGGGGGTCCGCGAGCAGTACTTC. Encoded protein: CASSQEGGVREQYF. The variable domain in full, with the rest retrieved from reference TRBV14 and TRBJ2-7, is EAGVTQFPSHSVIEKGQTVTLRCDPISGHDNLYWYRRVMGKEIKFLLHFVKESKQDESGMPNNRFLAERTGGTYSTLKVQPAELEDSGVYFCASSQEGGVREQYFGPGTRLTVT.